These T cell receptor beta chains were read from a single sample in a study of CD8 T cells in Susac syndrome. TCRdb re-analysed the immunoSEQ multiplex PCR reads in MiXCR, keeping a single row per CDR3 protein. Of about 150,000 distinct CDR3 sequences in the sample, about 95% were seen once. Material for sequencing was CD8+ T cells from PBMCs. The receptors shown here come from a human donor with multiple sclerosis. The CDR3 runs from the conserved cysteine through the conserved F or W. A D gene is named only where the DNA matches it firmly. The size entry is marked missing in some rows and otherwise reads once, few, many or a size class.

clone_size d_call j_call cdr3_length v_call cdr3_aa cdr3_nt
NA NA TRBJ2-5 13 TRBV27 CASSLFGGLKEDF TGTGCCAGCAGTTTATTCGGGGGCCTAAAGGAGGACTTC
NA TRBD1 TRBJ2-5 20 TRBV4-1 CASSQPRHLETGGPQETQYF TGCGCCAGCAGCCAACCAAGGCATCTGGAGACAGGGGGCCCCCAAGAGACCCAGTACTTC
NA NA TRBJ2-7 12 TRBV27 CASSATGHEQYF TGTGCCAGCAGTGCAACAGGGCACGAGCAGTACTTC
NA NA TRBJ1-3 15 TRBV6-1 CASNSSPDSGNTIYF TGTGCCAGCAACAGTTCCCCCGACTCTGGAAACACCATATATTTT
few TRBD1 TRBJ2-5 15 TRBV15 CATSSFTGGEETQYF TGTGCCACCAGCAGCTTTACAGGGGGCGAGGAGACCCAGTACTTC
once TRBD2 TRBJ2-1 15 TRBV7-3 CASSLGGGFNNEQFF TGTGCCAGCAGCTTAGGCGGGGGATTCAACAATGAGCAGTTCTTC
once TRBD2 TRBJ2-3 14 TRBV20-1 CSAAGGPIRDTQYF TGCAGTGCCGCGGGGGGACCCATCCGGGATACGCAGTATTTT
NA NA TRBJ2-6 16 TRBV6-5 CASSYGSESGANVLTF TGTGCCAGCAGTTACGGGAGTGAGTCTGGGGCCAACGTCCTGACTTTC
NA TRBD2 TRBJ2-5 16 TRBV3-1 CASSQEPTSAEETQYF TGTGCCAGCAGCCAAGAGCCCACTAGCGCTGAGGAGACCCAGTACTTC
few NA TRBJ2-1 11 TRBV30 CAWSGYNEQFF TGTGCCTGGAGTGGTTACAATGAGCAGTTCTTC
NA NA TRBJ1-2 13 TRBV29-1 CSVDTDEIGGYTF TGCAGCGTTGATACCGACGAGATTGGGGGCTACACCTTC
NA NA TRBJ1-5 14 TRBV4-1 CASSQESGNQPQHF TGCGCCAGCAGCCAAGAAAGTGGCAATCAGCCCCAGCATTTT
NA NA TRBJ1-2 11 TRBV20-1 CSPFGSRGYTF TGCAGTCCGTTTGGGAGTCGTGGCTACACCTTC
once TRBD1 TRBJ2-3 16 TRBV10-3 CAISERGQEITDTQYF TGTGCCATCAGTGAGCGCGGACAGGAGATAACAGATACGCAGTATTTT
NA NA TRBJ2-1 15 TRBV2 CASSEGGESINEQFF TGTGCCAGCAGTGAGGGCGGGGAGTCAATCAATGAGCAGTTCTTC